The source of this T cell receptor (beta chain) is a study of blood T cell repertoires in COVID-19 (dated by TCRdb to the early 2020s). Turning to the overall study: The collaborator samples originated in the United States, Italy and Spain and spanned the acute and convalescent phases of COVID-19. The prospective study material was composed of cDNA or gDNA derived from T cells, B-cell-depleted T cells, or PBMCs. Deeply sampled blood TCRbeta repertoires from subjects exposed to, actively infected with, or recovered from COVID-19 were included in the dataset. A freely available public database, intended as a resource for researchers studying the immune response to SARS-CoV-2, is where the repertoires were released. The samples were drawn from two sources: the first 160 participants of the ongoing ImmuneRACE study, and 950 to 1,500 subjects contributed by 6 global collaborators. Sample metadata almost always included a de-identified subject ID, COVID-19 status, age in years and sex. Where HLA class I and class II types were available, the types were taken from metadata supplied by the sample provider, not from assay-based typing.

Ends trimmed: V by 6 bases, J by 4 bases; bases unmatched to a gene: 8. Based on the germline V gene, the CDR1 and CDR2 sequences are MNHEY and SVGAGI. There are 14 amino acids in the CDR3, from cysteine to phenylalanine inclusive. Only CDR3 DNA remains: 42 bases, in frame from the first base. Another Seattle source contributed samples from volunteer blood donors who had recovered from COVID-19. The collaborating institutions used their own protocols to collect whole blood in K2EDTA tubes. For TCRbeta analysis, collaborator samples were shipped as frozen whole blood, as isolated PBMCs, or as DNA extracted from either sample type. Results and caveats for the whole study, not just this receptor: The quantity of clinical and demographic metadata differed by source and by participant and was supplied without curation.

TCRbeta CDR3 regions were amplified from genomic DNA using the immunoSEQ Assay, a bias-controlled multiplex PCR. The study's own analysis went as follows. Nucleated cell counts per sample were estimated from amplification of reference gene primers within the assay. To quantify the absolute abundance of each unique TCRbeta CDR3 rearrangement, sequence reads were collapsed and filtered. Productive Simpson clonality was computed per sample as the square root of Simpson's diversity index over productive rearrangements. TCRdb obtained this table from immuneACCESS and retained in-frame rearrangements with V and J assigned. These tables miss some clones; where compared with another copy, unresolved V genes account for less than half of the shortfall, and the remainder is unexplained. That table furnishes V, J and clone size, whereas the DNA furnished D and trimming. For this sample there are 300,000 or so clones; around 89% appear just once. Under 6.5% of the sample rests with the top ten.

This clone was counted only a few times. Its antigen is still unknown. No quality values exist for individual bases; no much larger clone is one base distant. The V and J genes are TRBV6-5 and TRBJ1-1, with 7 junctional bases fitting TRBD1. Material for sequencing was peripheral blood. This TCR was sampled from a man between 18 and 29 years old who had recovered from COVID-19. The nucleotide sequence reads as follows: TGTGCCAGCAGCCAAGGGGGCTCCGGCACTGAAGCTTTCTTT. This yields the protein CASSQGGSGTEAFF.